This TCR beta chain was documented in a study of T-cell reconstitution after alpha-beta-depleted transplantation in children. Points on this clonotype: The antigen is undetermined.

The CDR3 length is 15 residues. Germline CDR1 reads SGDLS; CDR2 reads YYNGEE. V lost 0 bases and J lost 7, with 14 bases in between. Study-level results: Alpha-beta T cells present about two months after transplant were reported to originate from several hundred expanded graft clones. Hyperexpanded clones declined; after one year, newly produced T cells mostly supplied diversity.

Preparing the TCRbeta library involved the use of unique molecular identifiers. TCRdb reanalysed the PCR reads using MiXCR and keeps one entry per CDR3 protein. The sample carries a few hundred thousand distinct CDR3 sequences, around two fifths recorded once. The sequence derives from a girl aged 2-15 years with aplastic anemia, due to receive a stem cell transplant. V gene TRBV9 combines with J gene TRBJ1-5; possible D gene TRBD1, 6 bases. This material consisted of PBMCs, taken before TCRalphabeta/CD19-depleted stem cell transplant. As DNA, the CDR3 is TGTGCCAGCAGCGTAGATGGGGGCTTAGGGCAGCCCCAGCATTTT. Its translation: CASSVDGGLGQPQHF.